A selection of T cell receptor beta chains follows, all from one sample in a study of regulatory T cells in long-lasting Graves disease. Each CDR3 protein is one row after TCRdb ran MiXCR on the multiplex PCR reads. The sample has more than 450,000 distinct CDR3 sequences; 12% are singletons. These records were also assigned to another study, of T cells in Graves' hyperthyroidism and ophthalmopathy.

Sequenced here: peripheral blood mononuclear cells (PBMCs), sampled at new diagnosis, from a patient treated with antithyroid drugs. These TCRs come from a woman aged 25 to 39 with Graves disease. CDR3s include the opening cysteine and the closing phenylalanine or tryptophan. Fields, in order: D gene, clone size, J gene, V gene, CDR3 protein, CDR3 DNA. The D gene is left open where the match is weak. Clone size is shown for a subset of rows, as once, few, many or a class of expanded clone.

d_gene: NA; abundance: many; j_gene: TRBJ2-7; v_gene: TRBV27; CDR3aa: CASSRDVSYEQYF; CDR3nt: TGTGCCAGCAGTCGGGACGTCTCCTACGAGCAGTACTTC
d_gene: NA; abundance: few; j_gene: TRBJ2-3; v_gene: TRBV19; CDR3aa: CASSLRTGASDTQYF; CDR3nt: TGTGCCAGTAGTCTCCGGACGGGGGCGTCAGATACGCAGTATTTT
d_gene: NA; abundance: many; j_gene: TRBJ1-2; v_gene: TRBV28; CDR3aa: CASSPRGREYYGYTF; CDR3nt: TGTGCCAGCAGTCCCAGGGGTAGGGAATACTATGGCTACACCTTC
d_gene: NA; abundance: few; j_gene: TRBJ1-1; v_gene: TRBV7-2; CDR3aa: CASSPDGAGDTEAFF; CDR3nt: TGTGCCAGCAGCCCCGACGGGGCGGGAGACACTGAAGCTTTCTTT
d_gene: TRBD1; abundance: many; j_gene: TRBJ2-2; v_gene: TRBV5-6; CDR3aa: CASSIRDSLPRELFF; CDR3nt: TGTGCCAGCAGCATCCGGGACAGCCTCCCCCGGGAGCTGTTTTTT
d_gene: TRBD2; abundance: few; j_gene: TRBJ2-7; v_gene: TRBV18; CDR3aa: CASSPGAGSSYEQYF; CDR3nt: TGTGCCAGCTCACCCGGAGCGGGGTCCTCCTACGAGCAGTACTTC
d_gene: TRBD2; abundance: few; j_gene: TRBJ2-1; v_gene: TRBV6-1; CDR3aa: CASTEGTSGFNEQFF; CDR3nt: TGTGCCAGCACCGAGGGGACTAGCGGATTCAATGAGCAGTTCTTC
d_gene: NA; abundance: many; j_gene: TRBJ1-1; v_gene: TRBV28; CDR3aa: CASSRDYRLINTEAFF; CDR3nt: TGTGCCAGCAGTCGCGATTACAGACTGATTAACACTGAAGCTTTCTTT
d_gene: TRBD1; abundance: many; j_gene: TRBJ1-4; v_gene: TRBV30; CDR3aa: CAWRITGAGEKLFF; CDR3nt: TGTGCCTGGAGGATCACAGGGGCGGGAGAAAAACTGTTTTTT
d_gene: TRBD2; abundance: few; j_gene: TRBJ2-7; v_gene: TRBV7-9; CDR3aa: CASSWTSGNPYEQYF; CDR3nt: TGTGCCAGCAGCTGGACTAGCGGGAATCCCTACGAGCAGTACTTC
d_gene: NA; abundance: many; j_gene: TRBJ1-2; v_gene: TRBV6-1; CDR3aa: CASRPLRDGPLMLTF; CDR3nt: TGTGCCAGCAGACCGTTACGGGACGGCCCGTTAATGCTCACCTTC
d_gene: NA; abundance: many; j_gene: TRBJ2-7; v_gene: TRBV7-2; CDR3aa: CASSSPGRSHEQYF; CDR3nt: TGTGCCAGCAGCTCCCCGGGACGAAGTCACGAGCAGTACTTC
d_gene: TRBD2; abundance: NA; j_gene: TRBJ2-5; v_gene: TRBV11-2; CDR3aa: CASSLVWGGLRTEKTQYF; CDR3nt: TGTGCCAGCAGCTTAGTTTGGGGGGGTCTCCGGACGGAGAAGACCCAGTACTTC
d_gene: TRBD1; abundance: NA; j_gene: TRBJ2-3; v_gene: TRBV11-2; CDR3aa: CASSLSPDRVRATQYF; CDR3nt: TGTGCCAGCAGCTTATCCCCGGACAGGGTTCGTGCTACGCAGTATTTT
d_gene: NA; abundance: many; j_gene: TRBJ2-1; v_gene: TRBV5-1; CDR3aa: CASSSMGLDHNEQFF; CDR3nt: TGCGCCAGCAGCTCGATGGGACTGGACCACAATGAGCAGTTCTTC
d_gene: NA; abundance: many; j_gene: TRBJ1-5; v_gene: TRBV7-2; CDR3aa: CASSLRGLSNQPQHF; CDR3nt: TGTGCCAGCAGCTTGAGGGGTTTAAGCAATCAGCCCCAGCATTTT
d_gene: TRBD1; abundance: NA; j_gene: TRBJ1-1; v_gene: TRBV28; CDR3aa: CASTIGTAYTEAFF; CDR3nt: TGTGCCAGCACTATTGGGACAGCGTATACTGAAGCTTTCTTT
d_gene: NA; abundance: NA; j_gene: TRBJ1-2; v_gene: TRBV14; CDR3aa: CASSPYLQGGYTF; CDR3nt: TGTGCCAGCAGCCCCTATCTACAGGGCGGCTACACCTTC
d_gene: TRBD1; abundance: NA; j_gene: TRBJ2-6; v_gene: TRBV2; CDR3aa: CASSVPGGEAGANVLTF; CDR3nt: TGTGCCAGCAGTGTCCCAGGGGGTGAAGCTGGGGCCAACGTCCTGACTTTC
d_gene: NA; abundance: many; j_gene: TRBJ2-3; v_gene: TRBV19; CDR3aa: CASSPGNINTDTQYF; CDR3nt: TGTGCCAGTAGTCCGGGGAACATAAACACAGATACGCAGTATTTT
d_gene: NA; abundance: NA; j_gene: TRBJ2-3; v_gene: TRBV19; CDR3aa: CASSQSIGTDTQYF; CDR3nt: TGTGCCAGTAGTCAAAGTATAGGTACAGATACGCAGTATTTT
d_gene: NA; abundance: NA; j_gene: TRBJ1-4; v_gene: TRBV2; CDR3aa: CASSWGGADEKLFF; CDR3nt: TGTGCCAGCAGTTGGGGGGGTGCGGATGAAAAACTGTTTTTT
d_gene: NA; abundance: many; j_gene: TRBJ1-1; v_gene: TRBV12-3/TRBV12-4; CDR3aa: CASSLSSDSLMNTEAFF; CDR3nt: TGTGCCAGCAGTTTAAGTTCGGACAGCCTGATGAACACTGAAGCTTTCTTT
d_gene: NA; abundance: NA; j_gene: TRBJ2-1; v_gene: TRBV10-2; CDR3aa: CASSPTRLGLGDEQFF; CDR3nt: TGCGCCAGCAGTCCAACCCGACTGGGGCTTGGGGATGAGCAGTTCTTC
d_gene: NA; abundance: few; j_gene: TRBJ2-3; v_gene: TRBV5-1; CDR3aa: CASSLARSDTQYF; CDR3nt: TGCGCCAGCAGCTTGGCCCGGTCAGATACGCAGTATTTT
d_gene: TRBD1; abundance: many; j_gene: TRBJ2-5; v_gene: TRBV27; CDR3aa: CASSPRDRVLTQYF; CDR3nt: TGTGCCAGCAGTCCCCGGGACAGGGTATTGACCCAGTACTTC
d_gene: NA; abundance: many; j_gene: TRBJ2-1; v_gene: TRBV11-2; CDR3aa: CASSLSGISYNEQFF; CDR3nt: TGTGCCAGCAGCTTATCCGGGATTTCCTACAATGAGCAGTTCTTC
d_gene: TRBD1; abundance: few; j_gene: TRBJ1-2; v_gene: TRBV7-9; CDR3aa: CASSPPGTGAGYTF; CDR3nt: TGTGCCAGCAGCCCTCCCGGGACAGGGGCTGGCTACACCTTC
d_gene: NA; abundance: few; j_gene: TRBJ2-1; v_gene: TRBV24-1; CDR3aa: CATSDSYEQFF; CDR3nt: TGTGCCACCAGTGATTCTTATGAGCAGTTCTTC
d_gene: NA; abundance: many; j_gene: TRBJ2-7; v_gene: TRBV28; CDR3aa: CASTLKVPQKDEQYF; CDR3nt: TGTGCCAGCACCTTGAAGGTCCCTCAGAAAGACGAGCAGTACTTC